What follows are 18 T cell receptor beta chains derived from one specimen sequenced in a study of early T cells in non-severe SARS-CoV-2 infection. TCRdb used MiXCR to reprocess the 5' RACE reads, holding one entry per CDR3 protein. The data contain some 82,000 distinct CDR3 sequences, roughly 6% of them singletons. The sequenced material came from whole blood. All receptors come from an adult who was a healthcare worker with PCR-confirmed SARS-CoV-2 infection or an uninfected control (not recorded which).

This clonotype was picked up many times. J is TRBJ2-5 and V is TRBV7-6; the D gene is possibly TRBD1 (6 bases). CDR3 length: 15 residues. Germline V lookup: CDR1 SGHVS, CDR2 FNYEAQ. Trimming took 4 bases from V and 1 from J, leaving 13 bases between them. This CDR3 reads CASSSRDNAQETQYF. CDR3 sequence (DNA): TGTGCCAGCAGCTCCCGGGACAACGCCCAAGAGACCCAGTACTTC.

This clonotype was counted many times. V and J are TRBV7-2 and TRBJ2-2; possibly TRBD1 for D (6 bases). Germline V gene sequence: CDR1 SGHTA, CDR2 FQGNSA. V was pared by 5 bases and J by 2 bases, with 12 bases between. The CDR3 is 15 amino acids. The CDR3 sequence: CASSIKTGNTGELFF. The CDR3 DNA follows: TGTGCCAGCAGCATCAAGACAGGAAACACCGGGGAGCTGTTTTTT.

This clonotype has ten or more counts. The chain uses TRBV20-1 and TRBJ2-3; no definite D call. The CDR3 extends over 15 amino acids. Per the germline V gene, CDR1 is DFQATT and CDR2 is SNEGSKA (reference sequence). V was clipped by 3 bases and J by 0 bases, with 13 bases between them. This chain's CDR3 is CSASMRLTSTDTQYF. The DNA of the CDR3 is TGCAGTGCTAGTATGCGACTTACTAGCACAGATACGCAGTATTTT.

This clonotype was seen ten or more times. This rearrangement joins TRBV5-1 to TRBJ1-1; the match to TRBD1 covers 7 bases. Germline-derived CDR1 and CDR2 are SGHRS and YFSETQ. The CDR3 sequence is 14 residues long. The V segment lost 4 bases and the J segment 4 bases; nucleotides outside the gene matches: 7. DNA of the CDR3: TGCGCCAGCAGCCGAAGACAGGGCAGCACTGAAGCTTTCTTT. Residues: CASSRRQGSTEAFF.

The table lists this clonotype with many counts. The rearrangement joins TRBV6-5 to TRBJ2-1, with D maybe TRBD2 (5 bases). The ends were cut back, 5 bases at V and 2 bases at J, with 10 bases in the middle. Germline loops: CDR1 MNHEY, CDR2 SVGAGI. The length of the CDR3 is 14 residues. The DNA of the CDR3 is TGTGCCAGCAGTGAGGGAAGTCCCTACAATGAGCAGTTCTTC. It codes for CASSEGSPYNEQFF.

The V call is TRBV6-6, the J call TRBJ2-3; tentative D call: TRBD1 (6 bases). Per the germline V gene, CDR1 is MNHNY and CDR2 is SVGAGI (reference sequence). The CDR3 is made up of 15 amino acids. V was cut by 0 bases and J by 1 base, with 8 bases left in between. The CDR3 loop is CASSYSRGRTDTQYF. As DNA, the CDR3 is TGTGCCAGCAGTTACTCCAGGGGCCGCACAGATACGCAGTATTTT.

Only a few counts were recorded for this clonotype. The J gene is TRBJ2-3, the V gene TRBV10-3; 9 bases match TRBD1. The CDR3 contains 15 residues. The V segment lost 4 bases and the J segment 0 bases; nucleotides outside the gene matches: 2. Germline CDR1 and CDR2: ENHRY and SYGVKD. The CDR3 region is CAISGTGASTDTQYF. The CDR3 DNA sequence: TGTGCCATCAGTGGGACAGGGGCTAGCACAGATACGCAGTATTTT.

This chain uses TRBV29-1 with TRBJ2-2, with 15 nucleotides matching TRBD2. In germline, CDR1 is SQVTM, CDR2 ANQGSEA. The trim removed 7 bases at V and 0 bases at J, leaving 9 bases unmatched. The CDR3 length is 18 residues. CDR3 in DNA: TGCAGCGCACGGGGACTAGCGGGAGGTACGGCGAACACCGGGGAGCTGTTTTTT. Translating it yields CSARGLAGGTANTGELFF.

The J gene is TRBJ2-7, the V gene TRBV12-3 or TRBV12-4, with a weak D call TRBD1 (5 bases). V gave up 5 bases and J gave up 6 bases, with 11 bases separating them. The CDR3 runs to 12 residues. CDR3 amino acids: CASSPTGREQYF. CDR3 nucleotide sequence: TGTGCCAGCAGTCCCACAGGTCGCGAGCAGTACTTC.

The V call is TRBV7-9, the J call TRBJ2-7; TRBD1 aligns across 9 bases. This CDR3 spans 17 amino acids. V was clipped by 5 bases and J by 2 bases; unmatched bases: 13. Per germline, CDR1 SEHNR and CDR2 FQNEAQ (reference sequence). CDR3 loop: CASSPLSSGQGTYEQYF. As DNA, the CDR3 is TGTGCCAGCAGCCCCCTCAGCTCGGGACAGGGAACCTACGAGCAGTACTTC.

The gene calls are TRBV29-1 and TRBJ2-1; D tentatively fits TRBD1 or TRBD2 (6 bases each). This CDR3 region has 16 residues. Germline CDR1 SQVTM, CDR2 ANQGSEA. V lost 1 base and J lost 4, with 17 bases in between. The CDR3 nucleotides read TGCAGCGTTGAAGGAGGGGGGCTGGCCCCATACAATGAGCAGTTCTTC. Its protein is CSVEGGGLAPYNEQFF.

V gene TRBV30 combines with J gene TRBJ1-2; tentative D call: TRBD1 (6 bases). V shed 5 bases and J shed 13 bases, with 17 bases lying between them. This CDR3 is 11 amino acids long. The germline CDR1 and CDR2 sequences are GTSNPN and SVGIG (reference sequence). This chain's CDR3 is CAWVDGMGATF. CDR3 DNA sequence: TGTGCCTGGGTTGACGGGATGGGGGCCACCTTC.

This clonotype was picked up a small number of times. This chain uses TRBV3-1 with TRBJ1-1; tentatively, D is TRBD1 (6 bases). The V gene's germline CDR1 is LGHDT and CDR2 YNNKEL (reference sequence). Trimming cost V 2 bases and J 9 bases, with 22 bases left between them. The CDR3 spans 16 residues. CDR3: CASSQKNLGQRLKAFF. The CDR3 region has the DNA TGTGCCAGCAGCCAAAAAAACCTCGGACAGCGACTGAAAGCTTTCTTT.

The V gene is TRBV7-2, the J gene TRBJ2-2; 8 bases are shared with TRBD1. V shed 4 bases, J shed 7 bases, and the junction held 11 bases outside the gene matches. This CDR3 has 16 amino acids. The germline CDR1 and CDR2 sequences are SGHTA and FQGNSA. Here the CDR3 reads CASSSKDRAVVGELFF. For the CDR3, the DNA is TGTGCCAGCAGCTCCAAGGACAGGGCGGTTGTCGGGGAGCTGTTTTTT.

V usage is TRBV5-1 and J usage is TRBJ2-1; tentatively, D is TRBD1 or TRBD2 (6 bases each). From germline, CDR1 is SGHRS and CDR2 YFSETQ. V lost 4 bases to trimming and J lost 3 bases, with 11 bases between them. CDR3 length: 14 residues. For the CDR3, the DNA is TGCGCCAGCAGCCCGGGGGCTAGCTACAATGAGCAGTTCTTC. Its translation: CASSPGASYNEQFF.

The V call is TRBV12-3 or TRBV12-4, the J call TRBJ2-5; no clear D gene. CDR3 length: 12 residues. Trimming removed 8 bases at V and 0 bases at J, with 7 bases between. The CDR3 DNA reads TGTGCCAGCTCAGACAACCAAGAGACCCAGTACTTC. Protein product: CASSDNQETQYF.

This clonotype has at least ten counts. The chain employs TRBV5-1 and TRBJ2-3; no definite D call. CDR1 and CDR2 (germline): SGHRS, YFSETQ. The CDR3 is 15 amino acids. The ends were cut back, 2 bases at V and 4 bases at J, with 14 bases in the middle. CDR3 region: CASSLAKERADTQYF. The CDR3 nucleotides are TGCGCCAGCAGCTTAGCGAAAGAAAGGGCAGATACGCAGTATTTT.

The chain joins TRBV11-1 to TRBJ1-6; TRBD1 matches 8 bases. Germline V gives CDR1 SGHAT, CDR2 FQDESV (reference sequence). The V and J ends lost 5 bases and 5 bases, in that order; junction bases with no gene match: 2. The CDR3 totals 14 residues. CDR3 bases: TGTGCCAGCAGCAGGACAGGGAATAATTCACCCCTCCACTTT. It is translated as CASSRTGNNSPLHF.